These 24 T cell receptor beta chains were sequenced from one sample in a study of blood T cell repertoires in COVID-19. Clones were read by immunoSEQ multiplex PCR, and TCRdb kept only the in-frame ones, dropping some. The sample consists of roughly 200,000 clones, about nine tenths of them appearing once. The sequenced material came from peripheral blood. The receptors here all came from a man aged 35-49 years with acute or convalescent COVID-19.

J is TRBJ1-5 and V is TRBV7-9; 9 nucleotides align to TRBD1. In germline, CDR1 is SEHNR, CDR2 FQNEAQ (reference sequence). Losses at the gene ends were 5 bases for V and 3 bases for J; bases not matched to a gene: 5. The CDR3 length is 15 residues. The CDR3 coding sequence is TGTGCCAGCAGCCCGGGACAGGGACCCAATCAGCCCCAGCATTTT. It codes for CASSPGQGPNQPQHF.

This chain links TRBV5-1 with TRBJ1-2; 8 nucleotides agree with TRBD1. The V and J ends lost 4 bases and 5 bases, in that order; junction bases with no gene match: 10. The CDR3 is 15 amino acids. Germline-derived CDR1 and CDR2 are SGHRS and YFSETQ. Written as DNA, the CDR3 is TGCGCCAGCAGCCCCCCGGACAGGGCAGGGTATGGCTACACCTTC. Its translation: CASSPPDRAGYGYTF.

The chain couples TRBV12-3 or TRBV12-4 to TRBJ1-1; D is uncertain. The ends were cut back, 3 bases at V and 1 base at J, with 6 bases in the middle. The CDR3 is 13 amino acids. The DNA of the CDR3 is TGTGCCAGCAGTTTTGTGAGGAACACTGAAGCTTTCTTT. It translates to CASSFVRNTEAFF.

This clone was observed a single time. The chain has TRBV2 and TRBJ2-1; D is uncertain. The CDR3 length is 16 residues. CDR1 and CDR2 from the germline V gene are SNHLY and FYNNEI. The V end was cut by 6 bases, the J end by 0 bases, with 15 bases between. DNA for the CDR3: TGTGCCAGCAGAGTATTAGCCACAAGCTCCTACAATGAGCAGTTCTTC. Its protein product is CASRVLATSSYNEQFF.

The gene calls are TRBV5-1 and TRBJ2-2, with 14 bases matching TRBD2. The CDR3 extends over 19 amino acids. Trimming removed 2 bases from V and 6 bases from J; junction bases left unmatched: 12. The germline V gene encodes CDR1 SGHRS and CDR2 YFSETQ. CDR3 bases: TGCGCCAGCAGCTTATATGGGACTAGCGGGGGATCAATTGCCGGGGAGCTGTTTTTT. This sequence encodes CASSLYGTSGGSIAGELFF.

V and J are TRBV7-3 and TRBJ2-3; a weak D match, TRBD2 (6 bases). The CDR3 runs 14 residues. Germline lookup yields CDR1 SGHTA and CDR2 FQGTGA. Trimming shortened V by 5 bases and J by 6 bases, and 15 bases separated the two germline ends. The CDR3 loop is CASSPRRESDTQYF. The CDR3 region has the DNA TGTGCCAGCAGCCCCCGGAGGGAGAGTGATACGCAGTATTTT.

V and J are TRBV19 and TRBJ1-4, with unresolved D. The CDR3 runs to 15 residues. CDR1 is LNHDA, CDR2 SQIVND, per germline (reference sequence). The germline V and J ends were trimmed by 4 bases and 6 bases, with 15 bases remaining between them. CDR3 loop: CASSTPPGNYEKLFF. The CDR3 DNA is TGTGCCAGTAGTACCCCCCCCGGGAACTATGAAAAACTGTTTTTT.

CDR3 region: CASSLYRGYQETQYF. In nucleotides, the CDR3 is TGTGCCAGCAGCTTGTACAGGGGCTACCAAGAGACCCAGTACTTC. The chain employs TRBV11-2 and TRBJ2-5; 7 bases agree with TRBD1. Germline V gene lookup returns CDR1 SGHAT and CDR2 FQNNGV. The CDR3 runs to 15 residues. Unmatched junction bases numbered 4, after V lost 3 bases and J lost 0 bases.

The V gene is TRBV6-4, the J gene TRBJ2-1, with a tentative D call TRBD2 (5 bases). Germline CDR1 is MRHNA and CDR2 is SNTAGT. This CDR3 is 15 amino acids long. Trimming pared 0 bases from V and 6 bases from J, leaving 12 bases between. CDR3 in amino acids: CASSDSEGSGNEQFF. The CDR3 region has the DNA TGTGCCAGCAGTGACTCTGAGGGATCTGGCAATGAGCAGTTCTTC.

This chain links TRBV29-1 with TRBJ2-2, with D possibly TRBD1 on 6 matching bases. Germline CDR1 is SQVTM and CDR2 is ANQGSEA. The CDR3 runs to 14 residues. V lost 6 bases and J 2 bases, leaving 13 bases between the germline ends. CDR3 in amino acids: CSVAGTRNTGELFF. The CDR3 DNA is TGCAGCGTGGCCGGGACAAGAAACACCGGGGAGCTGTTTTTT.

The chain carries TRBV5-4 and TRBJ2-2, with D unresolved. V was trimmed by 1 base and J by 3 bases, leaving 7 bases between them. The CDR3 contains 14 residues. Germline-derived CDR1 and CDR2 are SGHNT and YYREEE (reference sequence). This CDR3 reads CASSLFTDTGELFF. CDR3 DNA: TGTGCCAGCAGCTTGTTTACAGACACCGGGGAGCTGTTTTTT. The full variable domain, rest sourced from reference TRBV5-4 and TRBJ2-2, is ETGVTQSPTHLIKTRGQQVTLRCSSQSGHNTVSWYQQALGQGPQFIFQYYREEENGRGNFPPRFSGLQFPNYSSELNVNALELDDSALYLCASSLFTDTGELFFGEGSRLTVL.

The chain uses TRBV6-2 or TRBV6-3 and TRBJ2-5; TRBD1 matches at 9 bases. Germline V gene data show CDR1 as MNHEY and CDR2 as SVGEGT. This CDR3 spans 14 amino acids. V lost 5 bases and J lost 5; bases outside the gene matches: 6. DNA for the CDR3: TGTGCCAGCAGTCTGACAGGGGGGACGGAGACCCAGTACTTC. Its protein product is CASSLTGGTETQYF.

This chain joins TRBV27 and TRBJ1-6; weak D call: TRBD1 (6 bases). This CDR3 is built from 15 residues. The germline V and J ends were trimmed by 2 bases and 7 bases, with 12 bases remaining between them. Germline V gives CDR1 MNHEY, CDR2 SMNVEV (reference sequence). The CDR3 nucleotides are TGTGCCAGCAGTTTAAAAGGGGGTGGGAATTCACCCCTCCACTTT. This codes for CASSLKGGGNSPLHF.

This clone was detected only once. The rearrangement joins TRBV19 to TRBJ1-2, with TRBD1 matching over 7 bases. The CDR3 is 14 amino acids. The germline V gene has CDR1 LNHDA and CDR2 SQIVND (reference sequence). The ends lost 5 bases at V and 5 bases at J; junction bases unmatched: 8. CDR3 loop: CASSPWTRGYGYTF. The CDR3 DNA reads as TGTGCCAGTAGTCCGTGGACCAGGGGGTATGGCTACACCTTC.

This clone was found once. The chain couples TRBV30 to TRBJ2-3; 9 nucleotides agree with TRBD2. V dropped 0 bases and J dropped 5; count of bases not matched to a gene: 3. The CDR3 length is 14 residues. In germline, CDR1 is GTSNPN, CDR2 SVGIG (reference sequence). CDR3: CAWSVKRGEDTQYF. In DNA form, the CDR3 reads TGTGCCTGGAGTGTAAAGCGGGGGGAAGATACGCAGTATTTT.

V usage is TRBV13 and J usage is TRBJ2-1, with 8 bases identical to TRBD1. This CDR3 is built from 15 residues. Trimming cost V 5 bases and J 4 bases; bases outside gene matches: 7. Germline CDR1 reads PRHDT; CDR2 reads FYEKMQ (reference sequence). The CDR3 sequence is CASSTGTGEYNEQFF. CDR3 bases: TGTGCCAGCAGCACGGGGACAGGTGAATACAATGAGCAGTTCTTC.

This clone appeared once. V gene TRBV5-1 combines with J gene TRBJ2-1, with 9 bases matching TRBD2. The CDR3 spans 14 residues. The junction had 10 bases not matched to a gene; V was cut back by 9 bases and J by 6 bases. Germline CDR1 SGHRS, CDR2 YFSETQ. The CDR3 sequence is CATSGSGGSNEQFF. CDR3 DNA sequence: TGCGCCACGTCCGGGAGCGGGGGGAGCAATGAGCAGTTCTTC.

CDR3 coding DNA: TGTGCCAGCAGCCACGGAGCGGGGGGGGCGGCAGATACGCAGTATTTT. As protein: CASSHGAGGAADTQYF. J is TRBJ2-3 and V is TRBV3-1 (or the pseudogene TRBV3-2), with TRBD2 matching over 10 bases. Germline CDR1 is LGHDT and CDR2 is YNNKEL (reference sequence). This CDR3 contains 16 residues. With V trimmed by 3 bases and J by 4 bases, 7 bases remained unmatched.

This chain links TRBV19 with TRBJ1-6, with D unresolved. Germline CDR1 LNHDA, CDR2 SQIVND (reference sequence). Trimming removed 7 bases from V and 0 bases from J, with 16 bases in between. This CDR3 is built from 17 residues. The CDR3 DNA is TGTGCCAGTAAAAGCGTTATGGGGAGCTCCTATAATTCACCCCTCCACTTT. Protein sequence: CASKSVMGSSYNSPLHF. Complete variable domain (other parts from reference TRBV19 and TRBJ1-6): DGGITQSPKYLFRKEGQNVTLSCEQNLNHDAMYWYRQDPGQGLRLIYYSQIVNDFQKGDIAEGYSVSREKKESFPLTVTSAQKNPTAFYLCASKSVMGSSYNSPLHFGNGTRLTVT.

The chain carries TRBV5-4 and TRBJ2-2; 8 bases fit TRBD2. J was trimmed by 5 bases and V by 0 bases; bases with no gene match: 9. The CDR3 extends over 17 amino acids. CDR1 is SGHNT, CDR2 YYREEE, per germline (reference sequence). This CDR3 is CASSLAGGPMGTGELFF. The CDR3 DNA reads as TGTGCCAGCAGCTTGGCGGGGGGGCCAATGGGGACCGGGGAGCTGTTTTTT.

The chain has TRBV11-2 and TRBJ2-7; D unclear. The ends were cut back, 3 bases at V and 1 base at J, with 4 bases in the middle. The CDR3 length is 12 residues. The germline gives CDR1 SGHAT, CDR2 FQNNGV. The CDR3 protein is CASSFSSYEQYF. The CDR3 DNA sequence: TGTGCCAGCAGCTTTTCGTCCTACGAGCAGTACTTC.

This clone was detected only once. The DNA for the CDR3 is TGTGCCAGCAACAGGGCGGATGAGCAGTTCTTC. Protein sequence: CASNRADEQFF. The gene calls are TRBV6-5 and TRBJ2-1; perhaps TRBD1 as D (6 bases). Trimming cost V 7 bases and J 8 bases, with 9 bases left between them. The CDR3 is made up of 11 amino acids. Germline CDR1 reads MNHEY; CDR2 reads SVGAGI.

CDR3 sequence reads: CASSRTAGGYTF. The DNA of the CDR3 is TGTGCCAGCAGCCGAACGGCGGGGGGCTACACCTTC. The V gene is TRBV12-3 or TRBV12-4, the J gene TRBJ1-2; D is unclear. Trimming pared 6 bases from V and 8 bases from J, leaving 13 bases between. This CDR3 spans 12 amino acids.

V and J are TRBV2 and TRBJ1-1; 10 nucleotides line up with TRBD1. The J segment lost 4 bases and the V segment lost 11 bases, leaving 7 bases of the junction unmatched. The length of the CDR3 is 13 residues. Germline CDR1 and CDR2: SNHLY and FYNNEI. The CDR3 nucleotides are TGTGCCCGGGACAGGGGTTACGGCACTGAAGCTTTCTTT. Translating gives CARDRGYGTEAFF.